The present T cell receptor (beta chain) was sequenced within a study of blood T cell repertoires in COVID-19 (dated by TCRdb to the early 2020s). With regard to the full study: The collaborator samples originated in the United States, Italy and Spain and spanned the acute and convalescent phases of COVID-19. The material from the prospective study consisted of cDNA or gDNA derived from T cells, B-cell-depleted T cells, or PBMCs. Subjects who had been exposed to COVID-19, were actively infected with it, or had recovered from it provided the deeply sampled blood TCRbeta repertoires that made up the dataset. The repertoires were released in a freely available public database meant as a resource for research on the immune response to SARS-CoV-2. The samples were drawn from the first 160 participants of the ongoing ImmuneRACE study and from more than 1,000 subjects provided by 6 global collaborators. A de-identified subject ID, COVID-19 status, age in years and sex were almost always included in the sample metadata. Where available, HLA class I and class II types were obtained from metadata supplied by the sample provider rather than from assay-based typing.

General findings and caveats noted by the study authors: The quantity of clinical and demographic metadata differed by source and by participant and was supplied without curation.

This clone appeared once. Its antigen has not been determined. Base qualities are not at hand, and no much larger clone is one base apart. The CDR3 sequence holds 15 residues, the cysteine and phenylalanine included. The retained sequence is limited to the CDR3, 45 bases, with the frame set at the first base. Clipping removes 0 bases from V and 8 bases from J, with 9 as the unmatched junction base count. CDR1 and CDR2, looked up from the germline V gene, are SGHVS and FQNEAQ. The immunoSEQ Assay, a bias-controlled multiplex PCR, was used to amplify TCRbeta CDR3 regions from genomic DNA. On the study's bioinformatics: The number of nucleated cells in each sample was estimated from the amplification of reference gene primers within the assay. Sequence reads were collapsed and filtered to measure the absolute abundance of every unique TCRbeta CDR3 rearrangement. For each sample, productive Simpson clonality was calculated as the square root of Simpson's diversity index across productive rearrangements. TCRdb holds this immuneACCESS table with in-frame rearrangements only. Some clones are missing; in checked studies, unresolved V genes explain under half, and the rest has no known cause. Clone size and the V and J calls come from that table; the DNA yielded D and trimming. The sample table contains about 180,000 clones; only one count was recorded for 80% to 90% of them. Clones ranked in the top ten supply less than 25% of the sample.

Each collaborating institution followed its own protocols to collect whole blood in K2EDTA tubes. For TCRbeta analysis, collaborator samples were shipped as frozen whole blood, as isolated PBMCs, or as DNA extracted from either sample type. The sequence was collected from a man between 65 and 85 years old with active or convalescent COVID-19. Recombination linked TRBV7-8 to TRBJ1-2; 7 bases in the middle match TRBD1. Sequencing was done on a sample of peripheral blood. The CDR3 amino acid sequence is: CASSLAGSGGRGYTF. The sequenced DNA: TGTGCCAGCAGCTTAGCTGGATCAGGGGGTAGGGGCTACACCTTC.